This T cell receptor beta chain was obtained from a study of identical twins. MiXCR was run by TCRdb on the 5' RACE reads, yielding one entry per CDR3 protein. Of 200,000 to 250,000 distinct CDR3 sequences listed, about 7.5% are singletons. Ten or more counts support this clonotype. Its antigen is not known. Regarding the study as a whole: Findings came from cross-sectional statistics, without long-term follow-up of donors. Twin sharing of out-of-frame TCR alpha was underestimated by models in monozygotic pairs.

This CDR3 comprises 15 residues. The V end was cut by 3 bases, the J end by 3 bases, with 18 bases between. The germline CDR1 and CDR2 sequences are DFQATT and SNEGSKA (reference sequence). This sample was shared with a second study, whose subject was yellow fever vaccine responses in identical twins.

The specimen sequenced was memory (CD45RO+) T cells sorted from blood. This chain joins TRBV20-1 and TRBJ2-7; D may correspond to TRBD1 or TRBD2 (5 bases each). The TCR originated in a woman between 18 and 30 years old in good health. CDR3 sequence (DNA): TGCAGTGCTAGCCCTCTAGCCGGGACCTACTACGAGCAGTACTTC. This encodes CSASPLAGTYYEQYF.